This T cell receptor (beta chain) derives from a study of blood T cell repertoires in COVID-19. This CDR3 is built from 17 residues. Germline V lookup: CDR1 SSHAT, CDR2 FNYEAQ (reference sequence). As originally analysed: Reference gene primer amplification yielded estimated nucleated cell counts. Clones were sequenced by immunoSEQ multiplex PCR, and TCRdb holds only the in-frame ones, with some missing. D and trimming come from the DNA, and the V and J calls and clone size come from that table. The sample has some 180,000 clones, roughly 90% seen once. On this clone itself: One end of the junction does not line up with germline, which may come from a read error.

The TCR comes from a man between 18 and 35 years old with COVID-19, enrolled during active disease. The genes are TRBV7-7 and TRBJ2-1; 10 bases line up with TRBD1. Sequencing was done on a sample of peripheral blood. CDR3 sequence: CASSRYLGTGAYNEQFF. The CDR3 nucleotides read TGTGCTAGCAGCAGATACCTCGGGACAGGGGCCTACAATGAGCAGTTCTTC.